This T cell receptor beta chain was profiled in a study of Ad26.COV2.S vaccination and SARS-CoV-2 variants. Study-wide background: This donor came from the COV1001 trial of Ad26.COV2.S. Intramuscular Ad26.COV2.S doses were given once or twice, 56 days apart.

The treatment is: about 20 received Ad26.COV2.S at low or high dose, single or two shots; about 5 received placebo; per-sample allocation not given. Sample collection was performed on day 63 after the first vaccine or placebo injection. The individual, an adult aged 18-55 years, was a donor in Boston. The CDR3 is 13 residues long. V lost 4 bases to trimming and J lost 5 bases; unmatched junction nucleotides: 4. Per germline, CDR1 SGHRS and CDR2 YFSETQ. The assay was immunoSEQ multiplex PCR, and TCRdb's table has in-frame clones only and misses some. The sample yields fewer than 800,000 clones, roughly 90% seen once.

The sequence derives from a person between 18 and 59 years old who received the Ad26.COV2.S COVID-19 vaccine or a placebo. V usage is TRBV5-1 and J usage is TRBJ2-7; 9 nucleotides match TRBD1. Sequencing was performed on peripheral blood, taken in a trial of Ad26.COV2.S vaccine versus placebo. CDR3 nucleotides: TGCGCCAGCAGCACGGGGACAGGGAACGAGCAGTACTTC. Its protein is CASSTGTGNEQYF.